The next 10 T cell receptor beta chains were all read from a single sample in a study of prognosis after radiotherapy for stage I lung cancer (dated by TCRdb to the early 2020s). The instrument given in TCRdb is Illumina HiSeq 3000. The TCR beta CDR3 region was amplified from genomic DNA by two rounds of multiplex PCR. The first PCR round used primers specific to each TRBV and TRBJ gene, and the primer sequences were filed in Chinese patent CN105087789A. TCRdb itself trimmed the public reads at Q25 with fastp, ran MiXCR and retained productive beta chains. Rows are combined by CDR3 protein, so each entry shows the most common genes and DNA. The table for this sample lists under 55,000 distinct CDR3 sequences; about 35% of them were counted only once. The top ten hold 8% to 9.5% of the sample. This specimen consisted of PBMCs, obtained before or after stereotactic body radiation therapy (not recorded which). Receptors originate from a donor over 45 with non-small cell lung cancer.

The sample holds many counts of this clonotype. V is TRBV6-5 and J is TRBJ1-3, with D possibly being TRBD1 (6 bases). The CDR3 totals 15 residues. V dropped 4 bases and J dropped 2 bases, with 12 bases sitting between them. CDR1 and CDR2 from the germline V gene are MNHEY and SVGAGI. For the CDR3, the DNA is TGTGCCAGCAGTTCGGGGGGGGGGCCTGGAAACACCATATATTTT. It specifies CASSSGGGPGNTIYF.

This clonotype was detected many times. J is TRBJ1-2 and V is TRBV9; no definite D call. Germline lookup yields CDR1 SGDLS and CDR2 YYNGEE. Deletions cut 0 bases from V and 4 bases from J, with 7 bases between. CDR3 length equals 13 residues. The CDR3 DNA follows: TGTGCCAGCAGCGTAGGAGGCGGCTATGGCTACACCTTC. This translates into CASSVGGGYGYTF.

V gene TRBV12-5 combines with J gene TRBJ2-7, with 8 bases matching TRBD2. Germline V gene data show CDR1 as LGHNT and CDR2 as FRNRAP. Trimming cost V 9 bases and J 0 bases; bases outside gene matches: 7. The CDR3 totals 14 residues. The CDR3 loop reads CASSRTSYSYEQYF. CDR3 sequence (DNA): TGTGCTAGCAGCCGGACTAGCTACTCCTACGAGCAGTACTTC.

With respect to this clonotype: This may be a read error: a much more frequent sequence differs by one nucleotide. The V call is TRBV25-1, the J call TRBJ1-2; no reliable D call. From germline, CDR1 is MGHDK and CDR2 SYGVNS. This CDR3 has 14 amino acids. V lost 9 bases to trimming and J lost 3 bases, with 17 bases between them. CDR3 DNA: TGTGCCAGTGGTGAACCCCAGCAGCACTATGGCTACACCTTC. This translates into CASGEPQQHYGYTF.

Concerning this clonotype itself: A much larger clone differs by one base, so this may be a read error. In DNA, the CDR3 is TGTGCCAGCAGTGGCAGGGTACGGGGAGTGTCCGGCCACACCTTC. This translates into CASSGRVRGVSGHTF. V is TRBV2 and J is TRBJ1-2, with D perhaps matching TRBD1 (5 bases). Germline assignment: CDR1 SNHLY and CDR2 FYNNEI. This CDR3 comprises 15 residues. V shed 4 bases and J shed 12 bases, with 24 bases lying between them.

The chain is built from TRBV7-2 and TRBJ2-7; TRBD1 might be the D (5 bases). The germline gives CDR1 SGHTA, CDR2 FQGNSA. Trimming took 6 bases from V and 3 from J, leaving 21 bases between them. The CDR3 totals 16 residues. The CDR3 here is CASSKGIGGHSYEQYF. As DNA, the CDR3 is TGTGCCAGCAGTAAGGGGATTGGCGGCCATAGCTACGAGCAGTACTTC.

The chain employs TRBV12-3 or TRBV12-4 and TRBJ1-2, with 7 bases aligning to TRBD1. The CDR3 has 15 residues. With V trimmed by 4 bases and J by 4 bases, 9 bases remained unmatched. CDR3 DNA: TGTGCCAGCAGTTCGAGGATGACAGGGACCTATGGCTACACCTTC. It translates to CASSSRMTGTYGYTF.

This clonotype was counted ten times or more. The chain is built from TRBV5-1 and TRBJ2-1, with 12 bases that match TRBD2. CDR3 length equals 17 residues. The germline V gene encodes CDR1 SGHRS and CDR2 YFSETQ. Trimming removed 4 bases from V and 8 bases from J; junction bases left unmatched: 13. The DNA for the CDR3 is TGCGCCAGCAGCGTTAAGACCGGGACTAGCGGGTCTTATGAGCAGTTCTTC. Its translation: CASSVKTGTSGSYEQFF. Based on the CDR3 plus reference TRBV5-1 and TRBJ2-1, the full variable domain is KAGVTQTPRYLIKTRGQQVTLSCSPISGHRSVSWYQQTPGQGLQFLFEYFSETQRNKGNFPGRFSGRQFSNSRSEMNVSTLELGDSALYLCASSVKTGTSGSYEQFFGPGTRLTVL.

To note about this clonotype: This sequence may be a read error, since a much larger clone differs from it by one base. The chain carries TRBV12-3 or TRBV12-4 and TRBJ2-4, with unresolved D. V lost 5 bases to trimming and J lost 6 bases, with 17 bases between them. This CDR3 spans 15 amino acids. The CDR3 DNA follows: TGTGCCAGCAGTACAAGTACACCTGGCCTAAACATTCAGTACTTC. It is translated as CASSTSTPGLNIQYF.

This chain connects TRBV27 to TRBJ1-2; D is unresolved. CDR1 and CDR2 (germline): MNHEY, SMNVEV (reference sequence). V lost 2 bases and J 8 bases, leaving 12 bases between the germline ends. The CDR3 covers 13 residues. CDR3 loop: CASSLNRERGYTF. The CDR3 DNA follows: TGTGCCAGCAGTTTAAACCGGGAGCGGGGCTACACCTTC.